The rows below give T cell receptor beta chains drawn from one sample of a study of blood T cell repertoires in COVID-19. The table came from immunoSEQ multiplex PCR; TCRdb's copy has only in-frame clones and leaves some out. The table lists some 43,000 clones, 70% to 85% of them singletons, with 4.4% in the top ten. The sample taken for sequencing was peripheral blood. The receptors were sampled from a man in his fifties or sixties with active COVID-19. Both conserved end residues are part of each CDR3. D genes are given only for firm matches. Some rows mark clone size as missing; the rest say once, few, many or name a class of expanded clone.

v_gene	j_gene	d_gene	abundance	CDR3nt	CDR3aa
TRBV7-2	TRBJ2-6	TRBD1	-	TGTGCCAGCAGCGCACCCAGGGGGTTTGGGGCCAACGTCCTGACTTTC	CASSAPRGFGANVLTF
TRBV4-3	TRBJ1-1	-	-	TGCGCCAGCAGTCAAATAATCAGTAACACTGAAGCTTTCTTT	CASSQIISNTEAFF
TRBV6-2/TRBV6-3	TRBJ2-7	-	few	TGTGCCAGCAGTTACTGGACAGTCTACGAGCAGTACTTC	CASSYWTVYEQYF
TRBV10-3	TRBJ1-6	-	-	TGTGCCATCAGTGAGTCGGAGATCAGTAATTCACCCCTCCACTTT	CAISESEISNSPLHF
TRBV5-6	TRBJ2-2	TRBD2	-	TGTGCCAGCAGCTTGGAAGGCGGGGGACGGACCGGGGAGCTGTTTTTT	CASSLEGGGRTGELFF
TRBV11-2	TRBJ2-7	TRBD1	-	TGTGCCAGCAGCTTCTGGGCGGACAGGGATTGGGCCTACGAGCAGTACTTC	CASSFWADRDWAYEQYF
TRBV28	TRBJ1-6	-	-	TGTGCCAGCACCGGGATCTATAATTCACCCCTCCACTTT	CASTGIYNSPLHF
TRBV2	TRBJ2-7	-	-	TGTGCCAGCAGGAGGGATTTCTCCTACGAGCAGTACTTC	CASRRDFSYEQYF
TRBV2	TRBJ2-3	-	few	TGTGCCAGCAGTGATATGGTGTCGGGGAACACAGATACGCAGTATTTT	CASSDMVSGNTDTQYF
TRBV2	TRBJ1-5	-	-	TGTGCCAGCAGTGCCCAGGGGAATCAGCCCCAGCATTTT	CASSAQGNQPQHF
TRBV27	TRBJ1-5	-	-	TGTGCCAGCAATCAGGGAGGAGGCAATCAGCCCCAGCATTTT	CASNQGGGNQPQHF
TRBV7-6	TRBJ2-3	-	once	TGTGCCAGCAGATTTAACCCCGGGGCAGATACGCAGTATTTT	CASRFNPGADTQYF
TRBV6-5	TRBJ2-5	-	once	TGTGCCAGCAGTTACTTGGACAGTGAAGAGACCCAGTACTTC	CASSYLDSEETQYF
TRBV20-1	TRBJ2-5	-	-	TGCAGTGCTAGTCCGGGCCAAGAGACCCAGTACTTC	CSASPGQETQYF
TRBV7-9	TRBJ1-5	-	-	TGTGCCAGCAGCTCCTACTCGGGTGCCCAGCGGGGTGATCAGCCCCAGCATTTT	CASSSYSGAQRGDQPQHF
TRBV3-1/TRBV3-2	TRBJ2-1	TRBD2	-	TGTGCCAGCAGCCAAGTTTTGCTAGCGGGGGCTCAACCCTACAATGAGCAGTTCTTC	CASSQVLLAGAQPYNEQFF
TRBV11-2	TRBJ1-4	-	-	TGTGCCAGCAGTCTGGACGAGGGCAGAGAAAAACTGTTTTTT	CASSLDEGREKLFF
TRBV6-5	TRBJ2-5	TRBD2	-	TGTGCCAGCAGTTACGGGGCGGGGGGCCCGGAGACCCAGTACTTC	CASSYGAGGPETQYF
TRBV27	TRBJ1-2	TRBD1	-	TGTGCCAGCAGTCTCACCTCGACAGGGGGCTATGGCTACACCTTC	CASSLTSTGGYGYTF
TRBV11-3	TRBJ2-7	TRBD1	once	TGTGCCAGCAGCTCCCTGACAGGGGACGAGCAGTACTTC	CASSSLTGDEQYF
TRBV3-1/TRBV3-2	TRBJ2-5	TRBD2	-	TGTGCCAGCAGCCTAGGACTAGCAGAAGAGACCCAGTACTTC	CASSLGLAEETQYF
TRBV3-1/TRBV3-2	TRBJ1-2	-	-	TGTGCCAGCAGCCAAGATTTTGGGGAGACTTTATACAACTATGGCTACACCTTC	CASSQDFGETLYNYGYTF
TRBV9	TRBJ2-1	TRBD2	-	TGTGCCAGCAGCGTTAGCGGGGGGCACTACAATGAGCAGTTCTTC	CASSVSGGHYNEQFF
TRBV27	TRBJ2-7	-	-	TGTGCCAGCAGTTCGATTGGCCCCTACGAGCAGTACTTC	CASSSIGPYEQYF
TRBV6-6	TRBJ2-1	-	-	TGTGCCAGCAGTTACTCGATTGGGGGCCGCTACAATGAGCAGTTCTTC	CASSYSIGGRYNEQFF
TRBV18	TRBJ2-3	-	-	TGTGCCAGCTCAACAGGCGCCTTTGGCACAGATACGCAGTATTTT	CASSTGAFGTDTQYF
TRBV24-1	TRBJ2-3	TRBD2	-	TGTGCCACCCCGAGGACTAGCGGGGGTCAAAGCACAGATACGCAGTATTTT	CATPRTSGGQSTDTQYF
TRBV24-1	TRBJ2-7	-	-	TGTGCCACCAGTGCCACGGGACTTTACGAGCAGTACTTC	CATSATGLYEQYF
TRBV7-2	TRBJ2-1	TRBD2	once	TGTGCCAGCAGCCCCCTGTCGACTAGCGGGGGGGGAGGTGAGCAGTTCTTC	CASSPLSTSGGGGEQFF
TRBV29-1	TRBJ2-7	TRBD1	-	TGCAGCGTTGAAGTCCCAGGGGGCTACGAGCAGTACTTC	CSVEVPGGYEQYF
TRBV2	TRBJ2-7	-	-	TGTGCCAGCAGTGAATCGAACGGCTCCTACGAGCAGTACTTC	CASSESNGSYEQYF
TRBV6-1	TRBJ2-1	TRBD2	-	TGTGCCAGCAGTGGGTACGATAGCGGGTTGAACTACAATGAGCAGTTCTTC	CASSGYDSGLNYNEQFF
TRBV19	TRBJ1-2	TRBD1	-	TGTGCCAGTAGTATGGGGGACAGGAACTATGGCTACACCTTC	CASSMGDRNYGYTF
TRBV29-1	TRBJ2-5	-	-	TGCAGCGTCTCCCTTCGACAGCCGCTCCAAGAGACCCAGTACTTC	CSVSLRQPLQETQYF
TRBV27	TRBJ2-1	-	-	TGTGCCAGCAGTTTGACAGAATACAATGAGCAGTTCTTC	CASSLTEYNEQFF
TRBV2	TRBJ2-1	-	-	TGTGCCAGCAGTGAAACACATATGGAGCAGTTCTTC	CASSETHMEQFF
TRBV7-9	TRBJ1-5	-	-	TGTGCCAGCAGCTTAGTTGGGCCCAATCAGCCCCAGCATTTT	CASSLVGPNQPQHF
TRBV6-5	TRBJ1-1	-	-	TGTGCCAGCAATCGATTCCGGGACAAGGAAAAAGCTTTCTTT	CASNRFRDKEKAFF
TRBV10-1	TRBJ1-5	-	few	TGCGCCAGCAGTGAGTCGGCGGGACCCCAGCATTTT	CASSESAGPQHF